This is a list of T cell receptor beta chains from one sample in a study of neurological immune-mediated disorders. Using its own MiXCR run on the 5' RACE reads, TCRdb lists one record per CDR3 protein. Of fewer than 90,000 distinct CDR3 sequences detected, around 10% appear once; the ten largest clones hold 1.8%. Sequencing was done on a sample of PBMCs. The receptors here all came from a man aged 40-55 years in good health. Both conserved end residues are part of each CDR3. D genes are given only for firm matches. The size of a clone is reported for some rows only, either as once, few or many, or as a class for expanded clones.

clone size	V gene	J gene	D gene	CDR3 DNA	CDR3 protein
many	TRBV10-3	TRBJ1-3	TRBD1	TGTGCCATCAGAGGGACAGGGTCTGGAAACACCATATATTTT	CAIRGTGSGNTIYF
many	TRBV6-1	TRBJ2-5	.	TGTGCCAGCAGTGAATATCTAGCGATGGAAGAGACCCAGTACTTC	CASSEYLAMEETQYF
once	TRBV6-1	TRBJ2-3	TRBD2	TGTGCCAGCAAGCGGGGGGGCACAGATACGCAGTATTTT	CASKRGGTDTQYF
many	TRBV5-1	TRBJ2-5	TRBD2	TGCGCCAGCAGCTTCGGATCTAGCGGTGAACCCCAAGAGACCCAGTACTTC	CASSFGSSGEPQETQYF
.	TRBV5-6	TRBJ2-4	.	TGTGCCAGCAGCTTGGGGCAGGTCGAAGACATTCAGTACTTC	CASSLGQVEDIQYF
many	TRBV5-1	TRBJ2-7	.	TGCGCCAGCAGCTTGGTTTCACAAAATTTAGGTTACGAGCAGTACTTC	CASSLVSQNLGYEQYF
many	TRBV27	TRBJ2-3	TRBD1	TGTGCCAGTTCTCCACTTCCGGGACAGGGAGCAGATACGCAGTATTTT	CASSPLPGQGADTQYF
many	TRBV24-1	TRBJ2-3	TRBD2	TGTGCCACCAGTGACGGGACTAGCGGGGGCCTCGAAGGAGATACGCAGTATTTT	CATSDGTSGGLEGDTQYF
many	TRBV28	TRBJ2-3	.	TGTGCCAGCAGTTTGCAGGGCGGGGCAGATACGCAGTATTTT	CASSLQGGADTQYF
many	TRBV6-2/TRBV6-3	TRBJ1-5	.	TGTGCCAGCAGTTGGGAGCGCAATCAGCCCCAGCATTTT	CASSWERNQPQHF
few	TRBV2	TRBJ2-1	TRBD2	TGTGCCAGCAGTGGTCCCTCTAGCGGGAGGAAGTCCAATGAGCAGTTCTTC	CASSGPSSGRKSNEQFF
many	TRBV5-1	TRBJ2-4	TRBD2	TGCGCCAGCAGCGATCTAGCGGGAGGACGAAACATTCAGTACTTC	CASSDLAGGRNIQYF